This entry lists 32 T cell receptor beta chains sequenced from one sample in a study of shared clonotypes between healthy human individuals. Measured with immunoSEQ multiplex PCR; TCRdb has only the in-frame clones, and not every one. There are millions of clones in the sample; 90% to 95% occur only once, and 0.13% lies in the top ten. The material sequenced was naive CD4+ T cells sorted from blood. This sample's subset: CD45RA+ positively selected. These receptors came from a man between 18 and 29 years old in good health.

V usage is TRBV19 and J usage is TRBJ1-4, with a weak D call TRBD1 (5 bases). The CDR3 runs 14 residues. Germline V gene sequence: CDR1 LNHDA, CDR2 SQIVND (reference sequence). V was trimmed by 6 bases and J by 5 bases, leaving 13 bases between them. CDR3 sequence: CASSPRAINEKLFF. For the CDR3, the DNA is TGTGCCAGTAGCCCCAGGGCGATCAATGAAAAACTGTTTTTT.

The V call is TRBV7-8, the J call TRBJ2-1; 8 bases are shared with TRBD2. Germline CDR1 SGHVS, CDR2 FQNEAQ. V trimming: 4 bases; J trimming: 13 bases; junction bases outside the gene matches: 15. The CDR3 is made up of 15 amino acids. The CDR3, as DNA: TGTGCCAGCAGCTCTAGGTCGACTAGCGCCAACCCCCAGTTCTTC. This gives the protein CASSSRSTSANPQFF.

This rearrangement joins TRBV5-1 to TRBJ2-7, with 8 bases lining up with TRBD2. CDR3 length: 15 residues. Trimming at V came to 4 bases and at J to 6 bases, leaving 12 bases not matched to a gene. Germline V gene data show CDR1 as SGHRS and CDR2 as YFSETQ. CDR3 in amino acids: CASSPAGTRLSEQYF. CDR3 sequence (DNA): TGCGCCAGCAGCCCGGCAGGGACTAGACTATCCGAGCAGTACTTC.

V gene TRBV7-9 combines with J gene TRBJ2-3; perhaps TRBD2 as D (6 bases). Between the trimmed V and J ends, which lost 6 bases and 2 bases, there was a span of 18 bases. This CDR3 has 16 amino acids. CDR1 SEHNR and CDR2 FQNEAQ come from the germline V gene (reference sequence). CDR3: CASRLAGGVLTDTQYF. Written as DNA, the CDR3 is TGTGCCAGCAGATTGGCAGGCGGGGTCCTCACAGATACGCAGTATTTT.

The CDR3 region is CASSSSEWGRDNSPLHF. The CDR3 region has the DNA TGTGCCAGCAGCTCCAGCGAATGGGGAAGGGACAATTCACCCCTCCACTTT. This chain joins TRBV9 and TRBJ1-6; D perhaps matches TRBD1 (5 bases). Germline V gene lookup returns CDR1 SGDLS and CDR2 YYNGEE. CDR3 length equals 17 residues. Trimming left V 4 bases short and J 7 bases short, with 21 bases between. The whole variable domain, filled in from reference TRBV9 and TRBJ1-6, reads DSGVTQTPKHLITATGQRVTLRCSPRSGDLSVYWYQQSLDQGLQFLIQYYNGEERAKGNILERFSAQQFPDLHSELNLSSLELGDSALYFCASSSSEWGRDNSPLHFGNGTRLTVT.

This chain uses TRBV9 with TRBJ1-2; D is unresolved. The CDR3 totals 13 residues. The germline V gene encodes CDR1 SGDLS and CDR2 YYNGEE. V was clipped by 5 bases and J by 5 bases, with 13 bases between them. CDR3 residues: CASSSGVGYGYTF. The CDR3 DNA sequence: TGTGCCAGCAGTTCAGGAGTAGGGTATGGCTACACCTTC.

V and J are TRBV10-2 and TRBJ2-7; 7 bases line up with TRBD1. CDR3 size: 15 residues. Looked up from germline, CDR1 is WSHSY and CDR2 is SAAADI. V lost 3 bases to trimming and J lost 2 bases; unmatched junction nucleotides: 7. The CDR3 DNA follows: TGCGCCAGCAGTGAATTGACAGGGTCAACCTACGAGCAGTACTTC. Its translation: CASSELTGSTYEQYF.

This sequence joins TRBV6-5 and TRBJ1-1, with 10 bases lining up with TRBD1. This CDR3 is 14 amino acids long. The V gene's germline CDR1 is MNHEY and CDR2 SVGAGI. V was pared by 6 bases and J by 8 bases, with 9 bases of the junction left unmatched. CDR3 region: CASSPWDRGKEAFF. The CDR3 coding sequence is TGTGCCAGCAGCCCATGGGACAGGGGCAAGGAAGCTTTCTTT.

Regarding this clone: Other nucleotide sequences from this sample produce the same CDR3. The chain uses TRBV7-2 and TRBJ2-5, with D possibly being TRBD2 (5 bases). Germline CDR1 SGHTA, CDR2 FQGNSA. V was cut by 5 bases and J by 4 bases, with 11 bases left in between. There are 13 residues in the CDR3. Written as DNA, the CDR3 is TGTGCCAGCAGCCTAGGAGGCTTAGAGACCCAGTACTTC. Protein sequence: CASSLGGLETQYF.

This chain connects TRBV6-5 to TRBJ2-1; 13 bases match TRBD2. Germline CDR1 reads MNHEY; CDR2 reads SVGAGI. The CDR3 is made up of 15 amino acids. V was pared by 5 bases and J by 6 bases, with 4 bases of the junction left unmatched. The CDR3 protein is CASSLGLAGANEQFF. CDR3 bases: TGTGCCAGCAGTCTCGGACTAGCGGGGGCCAATGAGCAGTTCTTC.

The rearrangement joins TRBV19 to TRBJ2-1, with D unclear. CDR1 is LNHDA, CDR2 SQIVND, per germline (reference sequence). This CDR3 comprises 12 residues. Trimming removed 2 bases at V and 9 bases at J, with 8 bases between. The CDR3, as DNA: TGTGCCAGTAGTATAAGTATTGGTGAGCAGTTCTTC. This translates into CASSISIGEQFF. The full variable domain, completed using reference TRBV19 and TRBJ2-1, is DGGITQSPKYLFRKEGQNVTLSCEQNLNHDAMYWYRQDPGQGLRLIYYSQIVNDFQKGDIAEGYSVSREKKESFPLTVTSAQKNPTAFYLCASSISIGEQFFGPGTRLTVL.

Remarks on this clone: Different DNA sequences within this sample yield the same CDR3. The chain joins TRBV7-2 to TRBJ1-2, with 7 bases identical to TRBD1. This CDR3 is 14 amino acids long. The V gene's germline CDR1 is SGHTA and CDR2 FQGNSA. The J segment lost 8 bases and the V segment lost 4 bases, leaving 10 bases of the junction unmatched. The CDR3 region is CASSSRQGAGGYTF. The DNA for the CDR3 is TGTGCCAGCAGCTCCAGACAGGGAGCAGGGGGCTACACCTTC.

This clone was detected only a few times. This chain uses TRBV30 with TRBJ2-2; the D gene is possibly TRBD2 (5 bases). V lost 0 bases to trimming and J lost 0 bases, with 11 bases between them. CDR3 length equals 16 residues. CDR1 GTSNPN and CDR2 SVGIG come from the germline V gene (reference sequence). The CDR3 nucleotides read TGTGCCTGGAGTGTGGAACGGACTCCGAACACCGGGGAGCTGTTTTTT. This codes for CAWSVERTPNTGELFF.

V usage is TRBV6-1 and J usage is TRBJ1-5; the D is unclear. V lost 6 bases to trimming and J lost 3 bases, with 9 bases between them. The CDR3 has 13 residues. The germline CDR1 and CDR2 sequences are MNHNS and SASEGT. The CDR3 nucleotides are TGTGCCAGCAGCTGGCGCCTCAATCAGCCCCAGCATTTT. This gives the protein CASSWRLNQPQHF.

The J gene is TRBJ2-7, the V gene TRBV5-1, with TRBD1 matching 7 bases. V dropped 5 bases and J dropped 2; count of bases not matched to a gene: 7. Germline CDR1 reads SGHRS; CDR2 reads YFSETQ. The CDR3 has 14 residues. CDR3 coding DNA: TGCGCCAGCAGGGCTTGGGGACAGACCTACGAGCAGTACTTC. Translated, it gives CASRAWGQTYEQYF. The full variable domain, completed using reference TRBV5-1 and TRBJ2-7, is KAGVTQTPRYLIKTRGQQVTLSCSPISGHRSVSWYQQTPGQGLQFLFEYFSETQRNKGNFPGRFSGRQFSNSRSEMNVSTLELGDSALYLCASRAWGQTYEQYFGPGTRLTVT.

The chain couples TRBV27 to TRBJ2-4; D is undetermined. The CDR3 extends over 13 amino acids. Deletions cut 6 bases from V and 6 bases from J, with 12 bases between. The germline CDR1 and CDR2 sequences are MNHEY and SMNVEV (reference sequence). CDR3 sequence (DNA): TGTGCCAGCAGGAGAGCCGTCGGAAACATTCAGTACTTC. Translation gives CASRRAVGNIQYF.

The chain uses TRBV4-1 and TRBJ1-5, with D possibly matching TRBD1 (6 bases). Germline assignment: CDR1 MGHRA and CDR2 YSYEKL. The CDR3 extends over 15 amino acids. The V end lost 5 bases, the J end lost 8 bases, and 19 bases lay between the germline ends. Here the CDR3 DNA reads TGCGCCAGCAGCTCCTCAAGAGGGGGGAGGGAGCCCCAGCATTTT. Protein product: CASSSSRGGREPQHF.

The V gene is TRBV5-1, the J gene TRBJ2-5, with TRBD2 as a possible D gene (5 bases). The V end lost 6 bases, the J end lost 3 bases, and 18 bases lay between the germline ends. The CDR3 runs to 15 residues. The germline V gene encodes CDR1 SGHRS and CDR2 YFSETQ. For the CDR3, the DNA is TGCGCCAGCAACACACCTTCGGGAAATGAAGAGACCCAGTACTTC. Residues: CASNTPSGNEETQYF.

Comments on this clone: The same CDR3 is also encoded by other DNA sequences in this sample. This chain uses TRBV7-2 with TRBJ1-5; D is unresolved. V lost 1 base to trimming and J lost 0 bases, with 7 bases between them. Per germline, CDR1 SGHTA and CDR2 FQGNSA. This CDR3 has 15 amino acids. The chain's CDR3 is CASSLVGNSNQPQHF. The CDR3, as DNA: TGTGCCAGCAGCTTAGTAGGGAATAGCAATCAGCCCCAGCATTTT. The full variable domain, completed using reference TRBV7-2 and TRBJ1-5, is GAGVSQSPSNKVTEKGKDVELRCDPISGHTALYWYRQSLGQGLEFLIYFQGNSAPDKSGLPSDRFSAERTGGSVSTLTIQRTQQEDSAVYLCASSLVGNSNQPQHFGDGTRLSIL.

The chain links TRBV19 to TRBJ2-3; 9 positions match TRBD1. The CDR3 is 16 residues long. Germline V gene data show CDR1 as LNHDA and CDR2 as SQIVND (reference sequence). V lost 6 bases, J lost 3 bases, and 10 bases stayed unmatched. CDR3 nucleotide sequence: TGTGCCAGTAGCCTGTCGGGACAGGGAAGAACAGATACGCAGTATTTT. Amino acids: CASSLSGQGRTDTQYF.

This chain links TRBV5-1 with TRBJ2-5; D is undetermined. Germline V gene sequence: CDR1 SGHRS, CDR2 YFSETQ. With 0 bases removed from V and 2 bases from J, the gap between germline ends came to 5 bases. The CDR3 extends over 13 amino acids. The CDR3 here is CASSLVYQETQYF. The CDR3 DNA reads TGCGCCAGCAGCTTGGTCTATCAAGAGACCCAGTACTTC.

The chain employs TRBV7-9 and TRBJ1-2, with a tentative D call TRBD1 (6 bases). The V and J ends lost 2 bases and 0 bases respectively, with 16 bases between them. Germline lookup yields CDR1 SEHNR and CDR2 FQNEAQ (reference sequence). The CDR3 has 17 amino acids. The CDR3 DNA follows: TGTGCCAGCAGCTTAATGTTGGGGGGCATCCCTAACTATGGCTACACCTTC. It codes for CASSLMLGGIPNYGYTF.

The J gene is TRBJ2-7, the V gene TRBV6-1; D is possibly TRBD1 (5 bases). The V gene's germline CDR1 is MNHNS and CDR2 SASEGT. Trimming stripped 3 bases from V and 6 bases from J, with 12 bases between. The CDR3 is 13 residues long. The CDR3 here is CASSEQQVIEQYF. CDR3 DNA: TGTGCCAGCAGTGAGCAACAGGTAATCGAGCAGTACTTC.

CDR3 DNA: TGCAGCGTTTTACAGGGGGCTGAGCAGTTCTTC. It specifies CSVLQGAEQFF. This chain links TRBV29-1 with TRBJ2-1; 9 bases are shared with TRBD1. Germline V lookup: CDR1 SQVTM, CDR2 ANQGSEA. CDR3 length: 11 amino acids. The V and J ends lost 5 bases and 9 bases, in that order; junction bases with no gene match: 2.

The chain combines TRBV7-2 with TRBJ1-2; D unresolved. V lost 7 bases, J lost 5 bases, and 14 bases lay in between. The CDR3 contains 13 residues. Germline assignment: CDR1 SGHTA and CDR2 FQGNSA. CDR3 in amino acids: CASNPLGGYGYTF. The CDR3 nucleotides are TGTGCCAGCAACCCCCTCGGAGGATATGGCTACACCTTC.

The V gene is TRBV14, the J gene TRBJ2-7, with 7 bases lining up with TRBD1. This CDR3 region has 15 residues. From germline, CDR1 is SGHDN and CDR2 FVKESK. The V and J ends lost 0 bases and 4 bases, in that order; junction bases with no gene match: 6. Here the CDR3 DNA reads TGTGCCAGCAGCCAAGAGCATGGGACAGTATACGAGCAGTACTTC. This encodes CASSQEHGTVYEQYF.

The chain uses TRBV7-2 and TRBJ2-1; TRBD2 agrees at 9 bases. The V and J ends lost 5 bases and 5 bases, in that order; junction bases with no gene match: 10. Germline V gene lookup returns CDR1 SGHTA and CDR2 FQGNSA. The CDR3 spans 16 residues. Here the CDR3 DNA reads TGTGCCAGCAGCGATTTAGCGGGGGTCTATGACAATGAGCAGTTCTTC. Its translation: CASSDLAGVYDNEQFF.

The CDR3 loop is CASSVKTSGSPKFF. CDR3 DNA: TGTGCCAGTAGTGTGAAGACTAGCGGGAGTCCGAAGTTCTTC. The chain recombines TRBV19 with TRBJ2-1; 12 bases line up with TRBD2. CDR3 length: 14 amino acids. The germline V gene encodes CDR1 LNHDA and CDR2 SQIVND (reference sequence). J was trimmed by 14 bases and V by 5 bases; bases with no gene match: 10.

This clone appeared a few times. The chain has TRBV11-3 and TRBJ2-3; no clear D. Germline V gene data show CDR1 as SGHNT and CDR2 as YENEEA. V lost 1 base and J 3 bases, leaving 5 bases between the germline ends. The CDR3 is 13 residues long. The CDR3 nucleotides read TGTGCCAGCAGCTTAGTGTGGACAGATACGCAGTATTTT. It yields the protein CASSLVWTDTQYF.

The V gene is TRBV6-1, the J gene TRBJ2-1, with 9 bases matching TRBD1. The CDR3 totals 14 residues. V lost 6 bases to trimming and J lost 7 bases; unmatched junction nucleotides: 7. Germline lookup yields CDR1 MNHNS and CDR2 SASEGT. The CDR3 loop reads CASRGGTGMNEQFF. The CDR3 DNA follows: TGTGCCAGCAGGGGAGGGACAGGGATGAATGAGCAGTTCTTC.

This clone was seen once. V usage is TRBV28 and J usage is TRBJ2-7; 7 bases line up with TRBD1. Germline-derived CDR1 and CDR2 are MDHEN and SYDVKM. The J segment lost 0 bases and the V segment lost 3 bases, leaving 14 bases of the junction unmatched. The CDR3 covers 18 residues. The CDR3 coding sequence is TGTGCCAGCAGTTTTGAGAGGGGGCTACTTAGGAGCTCCTACGAGCAGTACTTC. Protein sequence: CASSFERGLLRSSYEQYF.

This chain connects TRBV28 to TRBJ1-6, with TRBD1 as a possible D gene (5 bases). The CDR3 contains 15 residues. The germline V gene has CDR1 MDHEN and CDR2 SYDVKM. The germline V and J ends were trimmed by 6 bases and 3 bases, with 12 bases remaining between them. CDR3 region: CASRTEGFYNSPLHF. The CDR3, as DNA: TGTGCCAGCAGGACCGAGGGGTTCTATAATTCACCCCTCCACTTT.